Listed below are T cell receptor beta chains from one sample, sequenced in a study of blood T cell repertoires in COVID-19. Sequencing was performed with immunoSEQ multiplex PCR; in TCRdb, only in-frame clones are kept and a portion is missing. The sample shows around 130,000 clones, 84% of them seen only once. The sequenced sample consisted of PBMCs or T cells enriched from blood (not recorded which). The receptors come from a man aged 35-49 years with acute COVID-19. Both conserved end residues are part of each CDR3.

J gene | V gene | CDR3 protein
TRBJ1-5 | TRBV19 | CASSIGDREQPQHF
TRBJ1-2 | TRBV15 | CATSKSRDNSNYGYTF
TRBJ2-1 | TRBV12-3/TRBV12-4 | CASSLPPRNEQFF
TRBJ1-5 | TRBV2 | CASRTGQGVRQPQHF
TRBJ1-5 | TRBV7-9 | CASSLGGPNQPQHF
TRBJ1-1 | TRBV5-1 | CASRSPQGGEAFF
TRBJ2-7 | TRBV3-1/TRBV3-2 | CASSLKGGVHEQYF
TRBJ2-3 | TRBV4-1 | CASSYTPTSGSTDTQYF
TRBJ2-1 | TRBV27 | CASSLGLDPSYNEQFF
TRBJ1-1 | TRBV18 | CASSPTDRTGAFF
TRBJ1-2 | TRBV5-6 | CASSSPGPSLYGYTF
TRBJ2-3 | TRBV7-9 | CASSLGPSGSTDTQYF
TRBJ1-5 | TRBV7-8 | CASSLAFRASDQPQHF
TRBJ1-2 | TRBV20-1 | CSASSGKENYGYTF